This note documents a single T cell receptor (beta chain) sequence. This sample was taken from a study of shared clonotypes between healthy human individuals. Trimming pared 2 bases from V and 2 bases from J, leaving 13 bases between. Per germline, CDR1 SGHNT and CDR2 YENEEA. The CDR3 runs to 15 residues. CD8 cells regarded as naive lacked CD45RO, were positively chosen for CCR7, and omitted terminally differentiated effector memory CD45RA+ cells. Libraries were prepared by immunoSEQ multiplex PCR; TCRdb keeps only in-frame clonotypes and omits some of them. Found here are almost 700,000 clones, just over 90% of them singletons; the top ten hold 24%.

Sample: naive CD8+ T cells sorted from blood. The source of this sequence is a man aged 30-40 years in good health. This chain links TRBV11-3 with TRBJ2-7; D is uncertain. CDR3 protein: CASSLHFSPTYEQYF. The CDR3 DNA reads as TGTGCCAGCAGCTTACATTTCTCCCCTACCTACGAGCAGTACTTC.